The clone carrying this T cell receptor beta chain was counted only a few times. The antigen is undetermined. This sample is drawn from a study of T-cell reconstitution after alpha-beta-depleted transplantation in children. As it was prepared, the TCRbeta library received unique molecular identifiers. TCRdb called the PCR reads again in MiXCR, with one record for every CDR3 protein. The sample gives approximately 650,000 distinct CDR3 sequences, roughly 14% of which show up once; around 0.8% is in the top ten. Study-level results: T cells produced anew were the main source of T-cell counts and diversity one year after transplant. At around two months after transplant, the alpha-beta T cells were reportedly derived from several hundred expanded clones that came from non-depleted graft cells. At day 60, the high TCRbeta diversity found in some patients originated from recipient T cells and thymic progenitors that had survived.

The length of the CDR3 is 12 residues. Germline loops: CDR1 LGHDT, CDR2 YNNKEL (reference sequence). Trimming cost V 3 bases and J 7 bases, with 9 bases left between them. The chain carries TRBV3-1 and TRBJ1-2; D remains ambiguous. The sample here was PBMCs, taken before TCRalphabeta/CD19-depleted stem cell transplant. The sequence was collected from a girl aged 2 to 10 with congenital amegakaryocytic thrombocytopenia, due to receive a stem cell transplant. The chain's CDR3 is CASSQGSTGYTF. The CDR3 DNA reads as TGTGCCAGCAGCCAGGGCAGTACTGGCTACACCTTC.